This passage covers 23 T cell receptor beta chains from one sample sequenced in a study of T cell repertoires in aging, cancer and after chemotherapy (dated by TCRdb to between 2018 and 2020). The sequencing machine was an Illumina MiSeq. Multiplex touch-down PCR with a mixed TRB-A/B primer pool was used to amplify rearranged TRB sequences covering the V, D and J segments. TCRdb passed the public sequencing reads through fastp at Q25 and MiXCR, retaining productive beta sequences. Identical CDR3 proteins give one entry, which carries the most common genes and DNA. The sample profile shows roughly 1,800 distinct CDR3 sequences; under 60% of them were found once. The leading ten clones occupy 75% to 90% of the sample. Instead of sorted cells or RNA, genomic DNA extracted from peripheral blood served as the source for amplifying TCR beta rearrangements. Sequenced input: blood. The receptors come from a human donor with a blood cancer.

The rearrangement joins TRBV20-1 to TRBJ2-1; possibly TRBD1 for D (6 bases). In germline, CDR1 is DFQATT, CDR2 SNEGSKA (reference sequence). This CDR3 has 15 residues. V shed 6 bases and J shed 5 bases, with 20 bases lying between them. This CDR3 reads CSAPKPTGGHNEQFF. CDR3 nucleotides: TGCAGTGCCCCAAAGCCGACAGGTGGTCACAATGAGCAGTTCTTC.

The rearrangement uses TRBV6-1 and TRBJ2-7, with 8 nucleotides matching TRBD1. CDR3 size: 14 residues. Losses at the gene ends were 8 bases for V and 2 bases for J; bases not matched to a gene: 8. Looked up from germline, CDR1 is MNHNS and CDR2 is SASEGT. The DNA of the CDR3 is TGTGCCAGCCTCAGGGGGCTTTCGACCTACGAGCAGTACTTC. It specifies CASLRGLSTYEQYF.

The rearrangement joins TRBV20-1 to TRBJ2-1, with TRBD1 as a possible D gene (6 bases). There are 15 residues in the CDR3. Trimming left V 3 bases short and J 1 base short, with 13 bases between. Germline loops: CDR1 DFQATT, CDR2 SNEGSKA (reference sequence). Here the CDR3 reads CSARGLQGSYNEQFF. The CDR3 coding sequence is TGCAGTGCTAGGGGTCTCCAGGGGTCCTACAATGAGCAGTTCTTC.

The V gene is TRBV6-5, the J gene TRBJ2-5, with 8 bases matching TRBD1. This CDR3 has 13 residues. CDR1 is MNHEY and CDR2 is SVGAGI in the germline V gene. V was clipped by 11 bases and J by 5 bases; unmatched bases: 10. The CDR3 nucleotides are TGTGCCGCGGGATGGGACAGGTCGGAGACCCAGTACTTC. This sequence encodes CAAGWDRSETQYF.

This clonotype was counted only a few times. J is TRBJ2-7 and V is TRBV29-1; D may match TRBD1 or TRBD2 (5 bases each). The germline gives CDR1 SQVTM, CDR2 ANQGSEA. V was pared by 6 bases and J by 7 bases, with 16 bases between. This CDR3 comprises 12 residues. Written as DNA, the CDR3 is TGCAGCGTGGGGACGGCCGCCTGGGAGCAGTACTTC. It encodes CSVGTAAWEQYF.

A word on this clonotype: One base away lies a much larger clone, so this may be a sequencing read error. The chain carries TRBV5-5 and TRBJ2-3; TRBD2 matches 10 bases. This CDR3 region has 16 residues. Germline-derived CDR1 and CDR2 are SGHKS and YYEKEE (reference sequence). CDR3 in DNA: TGTGCCAGCAGCTTGGAATTAGCGGGAGGACGAGATACGAAGTATTTT. It codes for CASSLELAGGRDTKYF.

The chain employs TRBV19 and TRBJ2-2; a weak D match, TRBD2 (5 bases). The CDR3 has 14 amino acids. CDR1 and CDR2 (germline): LNHDA, SQIVND (reference sequence). V lost 6 bases and J 0 bases, leaving 8 bases between the germline ends. The CDR3 is CASSRGTNTGELFF. Written as DNA, the CDR3 is TGTGCCAGTAGCCGAGGGACGAACACCGGGGAGCTGTTTTTT.

The chain combines TRBV6-1 with TRBJ1-1; D ambiguous. This CDR3 comprises 14 residues. Trimming took off 5 bases at V and 2 bases at J, with 12 bases between the two ends. Per the germline V gene, CDR1 is MNHNS and CDR2 is SASEGT. CDR3 bases: TGTGCCAGCAGTTACGTCGTAGGAAACACTGAAGCTTTCTTT. This gives the protein CASSYVVGNTEAFF.

In this sample, this clonotype turned up once. The junction does not match germline at one end; this may be a read error. The CDR3 sequence is CSVEEGGQGGLNF. The DNA for the CDR3 is TGCAGCGTTGAGGAAGGTGGTCAGGGAGGATTAAACTTC. This chain links TRBV29-1 with TRBJ2-7; D is perhaps TRBD2 (6 bases). This CDR3 is 13 amino acids long. Germline CDR1 and CDR2: SQVTM and ANQGSEA.

A few counts support this clonotype. The chain employs TRBV6-1 and TRBJ2-1; 8 nucleotides agree with TRBD2. The CDR3 loop spans 15 amino acids. V trimming: 7 bases; J trimming: 6 bases; junction bases outside the gene matches: 11. Looked up from germline, CDR1 is MNHNS and CDR2 is SASEGT. The CDR3 loop is CASIFSAGVANEQFF. CDR3 nucleotide sequence: TGTGCCAGCATCTTCTCAGCGGGAGTAGCCAATGAGCAGTTCTTC.

The V gene is TRBV11-1, the J gene TRBJ2-7, with D unresolved. The CDR3 consists of 13 residues. Trimming pared 1 base from V and 6 bases from J, leaving 10 bases between. Germline CDR1 is SGHAT and CDR2 is FQDESV (reference sequence). The chain's CDR3 is CASSLGVGGEQYF. The CDR3 region has the DNA TGTGCCAGCAGCTTAGGAGTTGGTGGCGAGCAGTACTTC.

V gene TRBV6-1 combines with J gene TRBJ1-1, with D maybe TRBD1 (6 bases). Deletions cut 5 bases from V and 1 base from J, with 11 bases between. CDR3 size: 14 residues. Germline CDR1 reads MNHNS; CDR2 reads SASEGT. CDR3 sequence reads: CASSRPGQNTEAFF. The CDR3 coding sequence is TGTGCCAGCAGTAGACCGGGACAGAACACTGAAGCTTTCTTT.

CDR3 nucleotide sequence: TGTGCCAGTAGTTCGGACAGGGCTTACGAGCAGTACTTC. Translated: CASSSDRAYEQYF. The chain employs TRBV19 and TRBJ2-7; 8 bases line up with TRBD1. Trimming removed 5 bases from V and 4 bases from J; junction bases left unmatched: 4. The length of the CDR3 is 13 residues. CDR1 and CDR2 (germline): LNHDA, SQIVND (reference sequence).

This sequence joins TRBV5-6 and TRBJ2-3; a weak D match, TRBD1 (5 bases). From germline, CDR1 is SGHDT and CDR2 YYEEEE. This CDR3 has 16 amino acids. V was shortened by 1 base and J by 4 bases, with 16 bases between the two germline ends. The CDR3 spells CASSLFSVRAADTQYF. The CDR3 DNA reads TGTGCCAGCAGCTTGTTTTCGGTCAGGGCGGCAGATACGCAGTATTTT.

Points on this clonotype: The germline gene is not matched at one end of the junction; a read error may be the cause. The V gene is TRBV6-2 or TRBV6-3, the J gene TRBJ2-7; TRBD1 is a possible D gene (6 bases). The germline V gene has CDR1 MNHEY and CDR2 SVGEGT. The CDR3 spans 14 residues. CDR3 DNA sequence: TGTGCCAGCAGCCCAGGCCCCACGACAGGCGCGCCTACCTTC. Translation: CASSPGPTTGAPTF.

CDR3 nucleotides: TGTGCCTGGTTTGATTTTGGTGGCGGCTATGGCTACACCTTC. Encoded protein: CAWFDFGGGYGYTF. V is TRBV30 and J is TRBJ1-2; no clear D. CDR3 length: 14 amino acids. Germline CDR1 is GTSNPN and CDR2 is SVGIG (reference sequence). The germline V and J ends were trimmed by 5 bases and 4 bases, with 17 bases remaining between them. Full variable domain (outside the CDR3, taken from reference TRBV30 and TRBJ1-2): SQTIHQWPATLVQPVGSPLSLECTVEGTSNPNLYWYRQAAGRGLQLLFYSVGIGQISSEVPQNLSASRPQDRQFILSSKKLLLSDSGFYLCAWFDFGGGYGYTFGSGTRLTVV.

The J gene is TRBJ2-1, the V gene TRBV5-1, with TRBD2 identical over 14 bases. The CDR3 is 15 amino acids. Germline V CDR1 and CDR2: SGHRS, YFSETQ. With 4 bases clipped from V and 13 bases from J, the junction kept 10 bases outside the gene matches. The CDR3 bases are TGCGCCAGCAGCCCAGACCCGGGACTAGCGGGAGTTCAGTTCTTC. Translated, it gives CASSPDPGLAGVQFF.

V usage is TRBV11-1 and J usage is TRBJ2-7, with TRBD1 matching over 7 bases. The CDR3 totals 12 residues. V lost 4 bases and J lost 4; bases outside the gene matches: 1. Per the germline V gene, CDR1 is SGHAT and CDR2 is FQDESV (reference sequence). The CDR3 protein is CASSWDSYEQYF. Written as DNA, the CDR3 is TGTGCCAGCAGCTGGGACAGTTACGAGCAGTACTTC.

This clonotype was seen a few times. The V gene is TRBV29-1, the J gene TRBJ2-7; no definite D call. Germline CDR1 and CDR2: SQVTM and ANQGSEA. The CDR3 contains 12 residues. Trimming took 0 bases from V and 6 from J, leaving 9 bases between them. The CDR3 loop reads CSVEDPRTEQYF. The CDR3 DNA sequence: TGCAGCGTTGAAGATCCCAGGACCGAGCAGTACTTC.

V usage is TRBV19 and J usage is TRBJ2-1; TRBD1 matches at 11 bases. Trimming at V came to 6 bases and at J to 9 bases, leaving 10 bases not matched to a gene. Germline V CDR1 and CDR2: LNHDA, SQIVND (reference sequence). The CDR3 is 15 amino acids. The CDR3 region has the DNA TGTGCCAGTAGACCCGGACAGGGGGCGAGGAGTGAGCAGTTCTTC. Amino acids: CASRPGQGARSEQFF.

This clonotype was observed once. The rearrangement links TRBV6-6 to TRBJ1-6; no definite D call. This CDR3 has 13 amino acids. V lost 6 bases, J lost 4 bases, and 7 bases lay in between. Germline V gene lookup returns CDR1 MNHNY and CDR2 SVGAGI (reference sequence). CDR3 nucleotides: TGTGCCAGCAGAACATCATATAATTCACCCCTCCACTTT. Protein product: CASRTSYNSPLHF.

The chain has TRBV19 and TRBJ2-1; 7 nucleotides align to TRBD2. The CDR3 has 15 amino acids. J lost 5 bases, V lost 4 bases, and 8 bases had no gene match. Germline CDR1 LNHDA, CDR2 SQIVND (reference sequence). The CDR3 DNA reads as TGTGCCAGTAGTAGGAGGGGCCTAGCGGACAATGAGCAGTTCTTC. Protein sequence: CASSRRGLADNEQFF.

V usage is TRBV5-4 and J usage is TRBJ2-1; the match to TRBD2 covers 7 bases. The germline CDR1 and CDR2 sequences are SGHNT and YYREEE (reference sequence). With 4 bases clipped from V and 0 bases from J, the junction kept 13 bases outside the gene matches. The CDR3 is 18 residues long. CDR3 nucleotide sequence: TGTGCCAGCAGCCGATCTACCAGCGGGACGAGCTCCTACAATGAGCAGTTCTTC. Its protein product is CASSRSTSGTSSYNEQFF.